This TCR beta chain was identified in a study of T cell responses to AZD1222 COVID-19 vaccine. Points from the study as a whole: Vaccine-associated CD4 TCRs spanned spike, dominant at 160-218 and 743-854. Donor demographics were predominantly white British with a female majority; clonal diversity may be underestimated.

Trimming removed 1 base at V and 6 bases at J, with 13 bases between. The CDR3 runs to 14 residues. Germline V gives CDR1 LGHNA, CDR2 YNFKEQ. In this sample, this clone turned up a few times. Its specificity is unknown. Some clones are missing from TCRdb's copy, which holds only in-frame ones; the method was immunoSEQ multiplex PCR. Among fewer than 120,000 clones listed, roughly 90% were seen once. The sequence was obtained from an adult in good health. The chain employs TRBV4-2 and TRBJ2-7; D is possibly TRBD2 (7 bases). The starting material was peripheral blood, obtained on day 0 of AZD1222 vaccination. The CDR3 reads CASSQGEGGAEQYF. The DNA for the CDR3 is TGTGCCAGCAGCCAAGGGGAGGGGGGAGCCGAGCAGTACTTC.